This passage covers 12 T cell receptor beta chains from one sample sequenced in a study of tumor-infiltrating lymphocytes in oesophageal squamous cell carcinoma. Using its own MiXCR run on the PCR reads, TCRdb lists one record per CDR3 protein. The table has about 14,000 distinct CDR3 sequences, 45% to 50% seen once; the top ten hold 11% to 15%. Sequences were obtained from blood. These receptors all stem from a male donor with esophageal squamous cell carcinoma.

There are many counts of this clonotype. The chain combines TRBV10-3 with TRBJ2-1; D is perhaps TRBD1 or TRBD2 (5 bases each). The germline gives CDR1 ENHRY, CDR2 SYGVKD. The CDR3 is 17 residues long. The V end was cut by 3 bases, the J end by 0 bases, with 15 bases between. The CDR3 DNA follows: TGTGCCATCAGTGACGAATGGGGGAAGAGCTCCTACAATGAGCAGTTCTTC. Translation gives CAISDEWGKSSYNEQFF.

This clonotype has a count of ten or more. The genes are TRBV5-4 and TRBJ2-3; D is possibly TRBD2 (6 bases). This CDR3 spans 15 amino acids. Germline V lookup: CDR1 SGHNT, CDR2 YYREEE (reference sequence). Trimming removed 0 bases from V and 5 bases from J, with 13 bases in between. CDR3 bases: TGTGCCAGCAGCTTGGATCCCGGGAGAGAAGATACGCAGTATTTT. The encoded protein is CASSLDPGREDTQYF.

The sample holds many counts of this clonotype. A read error may explain this, as a much larger clone is one base away. V gene TRBV6-4 combines with J gene TRBJ2-5; perhaps TRBD1 as D (5 bases). V dropped 2 bases and J dropped 11 bases, with 24 bases sitting between them. The CDR3 extends over 16 amino acids. Germline CDR1 MRHNA, CDR2 SNTAGT. The CDR3 nucleotides read TGTGCCAGCAGTGACACAGACAGATTTGGGTACAATGAGCAGTACTTC. Translating gives CASSDTDRFGYNEQYF.

V and J are TRBV7-6 and TRBJ2-3, with TRBD1 matching over 11 bases. Trimming cost V 1 base and J 2 bases; bases outside gene matches: 8. CDR3 size: 18 residues. CDR1 SGHVS and CDR2 FNYEAQ come from the germline V gene. The CDR3 reads CASSLGWTGGVYTDTQYF. In DNA, the CDR3 is TGTGCCAGCAGCTTAGGGTGGACAGGGGGCGTCTACACAGATACGCAGTATTTT.

This clonotype was found many times. A read error may account for a junction end that differs from germline. The chain carries TRBV6-1 and TRBJ2-7, with TRBD1 as a possible D gene (6 bases). Germline CDR1 and CDR2: MNHNS and SASEGT. The CDR3 is 13 amino acids. The CDR3 DNA is TGTGCCAGCAGTGTTAAGGGGGTGCCACCCCTCCACTTC. Encoded protein: CASSVKGVPPLHF.

This clonotype was recorded a few times. An end of the junction differs from the germline gene, which may be a read error. The CDR3 DNA reads TGTGCCAGCAGCTTATCGTCCAGGGCCTCCCATAATTCACCCCTCCACTTC. This codes for CASSLSSRASHNSPLHF. The rearrangement links TRBV7-4 to TRBJ2-1, with D possibly TRBD1 on 5 matching bases. Germline CDR1 reads SGHVT; CDR2 reads SQSDAQ. This CDR3 contains 17 residues.

The rearrangement uses TRBV5-1 and TRBJ1-1; D may be TRBD1 (6 bases). Trimming shortened V by 1 base and J by 5 bases, and 12 bases separated the two germline ends. Germline V gene lookup returns CDR1 SGHRS and CDR2 YFSETQ. This CDR3 contains 14 residues. CDR3 region: CASSLSGTITEAFF. The CDR3 DNA reads as TGCGCCAGCAGCTTGAGTGGGACAATTACTGAAGCTTTCTTT.

By proportion, this clonotype is medium-sized (0.01 to 0.1%). A much more abundant neighbour one base away suggests this may be a read error. The J gene is TRBJ2-5, the V gene TRBV7-2; maybe TRBD2 (5 bases). The germline V gene has CDR1 SGHTA and CDR2 FQGNSA. The CDR3 sequence is 15 residues long. The V and J ends lost 6 bases and 11 bases respectively, with 25 bases between them. The CDR3 protein is CASSFSTWAGNEQYF. CDR3 coding DNA: TGTGCCAGCAGTTTCTCAACATGGGCCGGGAATGAGCAGTACTTC.

This chain connects TRBV28 to TRBJ1-1, with TRBD1 matching over 8 bases. CDR3 length: 17 amino acids. Trimming at V came to 6 bases and at J to 10 bases, leaving 22 bases not matched to a gene. From germline, CDR1 is MDHEN and CDR2 SYDVKM. Written as DNA, the CDR3 is TGTGCCAGCAGCCTGAGAGGATTCGGACAGGGAGGGGGTGTAGCTTTCTTT. It encodes CASSLRGFGQGGGVAFF.

To note about this clonotype: The junction does not match germline at one end; this may be a read error. The CDR3 region has the DNA TGTGCCAGCAGCTTGTTTCTTGGGGCAGGGATAGTTACGCAGTATTTT. This encodes CASSLFLGAGIVTQYF. V and J are TRBV5-3 and TRBJ2-3; possibly TRBD1 for D (5 bases). Being an ORF, TRBV5-3 has a function that is uncertain. The CDR3 totals 16 residues.

The chain is built from TRBV5-1 and TRBJ2-1; possibly TRBD2 for D (5 bases). Germline CDR1 reads SGHRS; CDR2 reads YFSETQ. V was trimmed by 3 bases and J by 0 bases, leaving 19 bases between them. The CDR3 runs 18 residues. DNA for the CDR3: TGCGCCAGCAGCTATACCCCGACTGGAACTAGCTCCTACAATGAGCAGTTCTTC. Protein sequence: CASSYTPTGTSSYNEQFF. Complete variable domain (other parts from reference TRBV5-1 and TRBJ2-1): KAGVTQTPRYLIKTRGQQVTLSCSPISGHRSVSWYQQTPGQGLQFLFEYFSETQRNKGNFPGRFSGRQFSNSRSEMNVSTLELGDSALYLCASSYTPTGTSSYNEQFFGPGTRLTVL.

This clonotype is medium-sized in the sample. V gene TRBV24-1 combines with J gene TRBJ2-2; 8 positions match TRBD1. The length of the CDR3 is 15 residues. The junction had 1 base not matched to a gene; V was cut back by 3 bases and J by 2 bases. The V gene's germline CDR1 is KGHDR and CDR2 SFDVKD. The CDR3 DNA sequence: TGTGCCACCAGTGATGCAGGGGGCAACACCGGGGAGCTGTTTTTT. Protein: CATSDAGGNTGELFF.